This paragraph reports one T cell receptor beta chain. This clone's antigen is unknown. No qualities accompany the bases; no much larger clone lies one base away. The source of the sample is a study of control samples from healthy donors and cancer patients (dated by TCRdb to 2018 to 2020). The library was produced with the immunoSEQ multiplex PCR assay. As stored in TCRdb, this immuneACCESS dataset retains in-frame rearrangements with V and J assigned. A fraction of the clones does not appear; measured against another copy, unresolved V genes explain less than half of the discrepancy, and the remainder lacks a known reason. This sample gives about 160,000 clones in total; 96% of them show up just once. The ten top clones hold approximately 1% of the sample. From the germline V gene, CDR1 is SNHLY and CDR2 is FYNNEI. The CDR3 numbers 16 residues from cysteine through phenylalanine. The DNA shown is the 48-base CDR3, in frame from base 1. Trimming leaves V shorter by 5 bases and J shorter by 3 bases, with the junction holding 12 bases beyond the gene matches.

This TCR was sampled from a woman in her twenties or thirties in good health. Input material: blood. The V and J genes are TRBV2 and TRBJ1-2; 7 central nucleotides agree with TRBD1. The encoded CDR3 is CASSRDSGSSYYGYTF. The nucleotides read TGTGCCAGCAGTCGGGACAGCGGCTCCTCCTACTATGGCTACACCTTC. Joined to the reference TRBV2 and TRBJ1-2 proteins, this CDR3 gives the full variable domain: EPEVTQTPSHQVTQMGQEVILRCVPISNHLYFYWYRQILGQKVEFLVSFYNNEISEKSEIFDDQFSVERPDGSNFTLKIRSTKLEDSAMYFCASSRDSGSSYYGYTFGSGTRLTVV.